The 9 T cell receptor beta chains below were found in one sample sequenced in a study of T cell responses to AZD1222 COVID-19 vaccine. Repertoires were generated with immunoSEQ multiplex PCR, while TCRdb's copy carries only in-frame clones and drops some. The table shows 120,000 or so clones, with roughly 88% occurring only once. Sequencing used peripheral blood, obtained on day 0 of AZD1222 vaccination. These receptors were collected from an adult in good health.

The genes are TRBV6-6 and TRBJ2-1; 9 nucleotides line up with TRBD2. Trimming removed 4 bases from V and 4 bases from J; junction bases left unmatched: 2. Germline lookup yields CDR1 MNHNY and CDR2 SVGAGI (reference sequence). The CDR3 extends over 14 amino acids. The CDR3 region has the DNA TGTGCCAGCAGTTCTAGCGGGAATTACAATGAGCAGTTCTTC. Residues: CASSSSGNYNEQFF.

The chain employs TRBV6-5 and TRBJ2-1; 7 nucleotides line up with TRBD1. Germline-derived CDR1 and CDR2 are MNHEY and SVGAGI. This CDR3 region has 15 residues. V trimming: 6 bases; J trimming: 2 bases; junction bases outside the gene matches: 7. The CDR3 loop reads CASSRTGVTYNEQFF. The CDR3 nucleotides read TGTGCCAGCAGCCGAACAGGGGTCACCTACAATGAGCAGTTCTTC.

This clone was detected a few times. V gene TRBV7-2 combines with J gene TRBJ1-2, with 8 bases fitting TRBD1. Germline CDR1 SGHTA, CDR2 FQGNSA. The CDR3 consists of 16 residues. V was pared by 4 bases and J by 2 bases, with 9 bases of the junction left unmatched. In DNA form, the CDR3 reads TGTGCCAGCAGCTCCACATTTCGGACAGGGAACTATGGCTACACCTTC. Its translation: CASSSTFRTGNYGYTF.

The chain joins TRBV28 to TRBJ2-1, with D hard to call. Germline assignment: CDR1 MDHEN and CDR2 SYDVKM. CDR3 length: 14 amino acids. Trimming stripped 2 bases from V and 3 bases from J, with 8 bases between. CDR3 nucleotides: TGTGCCAGCAGTTTAGGAGACTTCTACAATGAGCAGTTCTTC. Its translation: CASSLGDFYNEQFF.

The rearrangement links TRBV18 to TRBJ2-1; perhaps TRBD1 as D (6 bases). The CDR3 loop spans 17 amino acids. Trimming took 2 bases from V and 5 from J, leaving 19 bases between them. Germline loops: CDR1 KGHSH, CDR2 LQKENI. The CDR3 nucleotides are TGTGCCAGCTCACCAACTCAGGGGACGGTGGTTAACAATGAGCAGTTCTTC. Translation: CASSPTQGTVVNNEQFF.

This chain uses TRBV6-6 with TRBJ2-1, with TRBD2 matching over 12 bases. Trimming took 5 bases from V and 5 from J; bases not matched to a gene: 7. The CDR3 is 16 residues long. Germline-derived CDR1 and CDR2 are MNHNY and SVGAGI (reference sequence). CDR3 DNA: TGTGCCAGCAGTCAACTAGCGGGGGGCCGAAACAATGAGCAGTTCTTC. Protein product: CASSQLAGGRNNEQFF.

This sequence joins TRBV5-1 and TRBJ1-2, with D maybe TRBD1 (5 bases). V lost 4 bases and J lost 6, with 16 bases in between. CDR1 and CDR2 (germline): SGHRS, YFSETQ. The CDR3 totals 14 residues. The CDR3 protein is CASSPGQPQDGYTF. CDR3 in DNA: TGCGCCAGCAGCCCCGGACAACCTCAAGATGGCTACACCTTC.

The J gene is TRBJ1-2, the V gene TRBV12-3 or TRBV12-4; the D is unclear. Trimming pared 3 bases from V and 10 bases from J, leaving 9 bases between. There are 11 residues in the CDR3. The CDR3 DNA sequence: TGTGCCAGCAGTTTGGGTGTTGACTACACCTTC. It codes for CASSLGVDYTF.

The J gene is TRBJ1-1, the V gene TRBV18; 7 bases agree with TRBD1. CDR1 KGHSH and CDR2 LQKENI come from the germline V gene. V lost 5 bases, J lost 1 base, and 4 bases stayed unmatched. The length of the CDR3 is 14 residues. The CDR3 loop is CASSVGQANTEAFF. The CDR3 coding sequence is TGTGCCAGCTCAGTCGGACAGGCGAACACTGAAGCTTTCTTT.